This T cell receptor beta chain stems from a study of Graves' ophthalmopathy and Graves' hyperthyroidism. The authors amplified TCR beta CDR3 regions, and they did so from RNA transcripts for repertoire sequencing. RT-PCR with HTBI primers came first, then second-round multiplex PCR. MiXCR was run by TCRdb on the multiplex PCR reads, yielding one entry per CDR3 protein. The sample lists hundreds of thousands of distinct CDR3 sequences; over 20% were seen once. CDR1 and CDR2 (germline): MNHEY, SVGAGI. The CDR3 has 15 residues. Trimming removed 2 bases from V and 1 base from J, with 12 bases in between. This clonotype appeared many times.

Sequencing input: peripheral blood. The rearrangement links TRBV6-5 to TRBJ2-7; D unclear. The sequence was collected from a woman aged 18-29 years with stable Graves' hyperthyroidism. This chain's CDR3 is CASSYQLDPSYEQYF. DNA for the CDR3: TGTGCCAGCAGTTACCAGCTAGACCCTTCCTACGAGCAGTACTTC.